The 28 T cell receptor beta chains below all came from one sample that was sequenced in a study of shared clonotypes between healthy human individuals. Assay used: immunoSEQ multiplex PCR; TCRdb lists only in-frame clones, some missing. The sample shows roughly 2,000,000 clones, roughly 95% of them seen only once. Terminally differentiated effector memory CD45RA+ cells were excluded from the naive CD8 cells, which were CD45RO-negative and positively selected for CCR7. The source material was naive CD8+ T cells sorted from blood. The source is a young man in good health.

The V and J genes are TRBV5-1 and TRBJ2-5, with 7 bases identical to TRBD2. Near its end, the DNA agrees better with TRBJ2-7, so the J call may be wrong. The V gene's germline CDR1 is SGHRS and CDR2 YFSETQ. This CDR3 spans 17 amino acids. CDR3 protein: CASSLDEVSGLPYEQYF. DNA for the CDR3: TGCGCCAGCAGCTTGGATGAGGTTTCGGGACTACCCTACGAGCAGTACTTC.

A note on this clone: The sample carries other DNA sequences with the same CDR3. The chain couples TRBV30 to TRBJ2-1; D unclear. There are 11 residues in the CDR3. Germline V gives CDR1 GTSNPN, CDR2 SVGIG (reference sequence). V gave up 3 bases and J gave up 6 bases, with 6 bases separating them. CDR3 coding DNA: TGTGCCTGGAGCCCGGGCAATGAGCAGTTCTTC. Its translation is CAWSPGNEQFF.

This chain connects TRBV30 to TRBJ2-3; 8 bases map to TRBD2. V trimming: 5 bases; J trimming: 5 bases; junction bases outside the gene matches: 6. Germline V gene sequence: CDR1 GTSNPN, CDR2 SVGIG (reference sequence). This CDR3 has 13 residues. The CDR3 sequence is CAWQSTSGDTQYF. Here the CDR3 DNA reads TGTGCCTGGCAATCAACTAGCGGAGATACGCAGTATTTT.

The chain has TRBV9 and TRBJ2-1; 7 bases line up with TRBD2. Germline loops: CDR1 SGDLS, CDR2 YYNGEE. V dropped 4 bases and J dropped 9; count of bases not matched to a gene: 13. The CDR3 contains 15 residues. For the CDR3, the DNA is TGTGCCAGCAGCCCCCCCACAGCGGGGTCGGGTGAGCAGTTCTTC. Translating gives CASSPPTAGSGEQFF.

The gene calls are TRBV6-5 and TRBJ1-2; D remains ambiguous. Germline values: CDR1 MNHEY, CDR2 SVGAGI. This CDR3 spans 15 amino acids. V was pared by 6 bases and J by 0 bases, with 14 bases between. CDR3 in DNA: TGTGCCAGCAGCCCCGAGGAGGCGGCTAACTATGGCTACACCTTC. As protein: CASSPEEAANYGYTF.

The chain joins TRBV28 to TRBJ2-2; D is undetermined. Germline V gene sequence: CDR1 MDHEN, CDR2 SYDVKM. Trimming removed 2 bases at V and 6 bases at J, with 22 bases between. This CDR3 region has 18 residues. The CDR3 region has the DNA TGTGCCAGCAGTTTACCCATTTCCGGACCAGAACAATCCGGGGAGCTGTTTTTT. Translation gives CASSLPISGPEQSGELFF.

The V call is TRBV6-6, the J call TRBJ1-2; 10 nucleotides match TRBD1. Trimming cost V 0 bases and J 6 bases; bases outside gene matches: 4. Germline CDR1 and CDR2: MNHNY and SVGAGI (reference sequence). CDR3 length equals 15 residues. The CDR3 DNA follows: TGTGCCAGCAGTTACTCAGGGACAGGGGATGATGGCTACACCTTC. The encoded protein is CASSYSGTGDDGYTF.

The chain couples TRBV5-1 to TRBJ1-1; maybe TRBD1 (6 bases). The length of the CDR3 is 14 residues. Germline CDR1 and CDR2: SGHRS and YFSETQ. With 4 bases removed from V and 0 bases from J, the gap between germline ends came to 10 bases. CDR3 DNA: TGCGCCAGCAGCCGGACAGACCTGAACACTGAAGCTTTCTTT. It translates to CASSRTDLNTEAFF. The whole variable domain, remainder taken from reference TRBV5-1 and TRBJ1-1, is KAGVTQTPRYLIKTRGQQVTLSCSPISGHRSVSWYQQTPGQGLQFLFEYFSETQRNKGNFPGRFSGRQFSNSRSEMNVSTLELGDSALYLCASSRTDLNTEAFFGQGTRLTVV.

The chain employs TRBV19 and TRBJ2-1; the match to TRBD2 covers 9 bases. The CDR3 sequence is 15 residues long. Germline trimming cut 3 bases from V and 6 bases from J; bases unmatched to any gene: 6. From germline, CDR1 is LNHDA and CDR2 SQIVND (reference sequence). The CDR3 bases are TGTGCCAGTAGTATGGCGGGAGGGGGGGCCAATGAGCAGTTCTTC. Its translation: CASSMAGGGANEQFF.

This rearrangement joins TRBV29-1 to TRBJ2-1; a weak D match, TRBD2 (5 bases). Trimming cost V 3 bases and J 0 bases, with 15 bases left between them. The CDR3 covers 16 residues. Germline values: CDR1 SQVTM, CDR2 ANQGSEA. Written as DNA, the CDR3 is TGCAGCGTTGAGCCAGACTATCAGCACTCCTACAATGAGCAGTTCTTC. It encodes CSVEPDYQHSYNEQFF.

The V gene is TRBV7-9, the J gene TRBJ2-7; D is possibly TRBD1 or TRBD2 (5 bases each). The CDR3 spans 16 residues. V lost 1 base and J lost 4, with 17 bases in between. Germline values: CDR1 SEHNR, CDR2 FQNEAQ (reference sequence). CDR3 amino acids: CASSLDGAGWIYEQYF. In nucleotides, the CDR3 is TGTGCCAGCAGCTTAGACGGGGCAGGCTGGATTTACGAGCAGTACTTC. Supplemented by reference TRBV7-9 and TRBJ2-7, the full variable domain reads DTGVSQNPRHKITKRGQNVTFRCDPISEHNRLYWYRQTLGQGPEFLTYFQNEAQLEKSRLLSDRFSAERPKGSFSTLEIQRTEQGDSAMYLCASSLDGAGWIYEQYFGPGTRLTVT.

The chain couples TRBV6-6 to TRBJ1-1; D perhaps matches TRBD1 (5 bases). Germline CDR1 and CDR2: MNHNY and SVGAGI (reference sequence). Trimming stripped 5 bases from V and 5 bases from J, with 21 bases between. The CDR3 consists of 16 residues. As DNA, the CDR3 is TGTGCCAGCAGTCGCGACCCAGGGTCTGAGCGGACTGAAGCTTTCTTT. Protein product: CASSRDPGSERTEAFF.

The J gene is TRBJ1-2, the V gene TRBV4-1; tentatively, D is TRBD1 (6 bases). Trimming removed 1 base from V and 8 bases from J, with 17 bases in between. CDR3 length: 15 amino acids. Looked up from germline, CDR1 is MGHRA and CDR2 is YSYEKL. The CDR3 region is CASSQAVRGAGGYTF. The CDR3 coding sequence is TGCGCCAGCAGCCAAGCGGTCAGGGGCGCAGGAGGCTACACCTTC.

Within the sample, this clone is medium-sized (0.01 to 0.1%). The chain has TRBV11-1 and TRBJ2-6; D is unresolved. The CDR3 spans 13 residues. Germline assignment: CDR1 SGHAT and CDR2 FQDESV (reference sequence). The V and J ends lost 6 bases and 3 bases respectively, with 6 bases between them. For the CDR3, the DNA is TGTGCCAGCAGGCTAAATGGGGCCAACGTCCTGACTTTC. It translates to CASRLNGANVLTF.

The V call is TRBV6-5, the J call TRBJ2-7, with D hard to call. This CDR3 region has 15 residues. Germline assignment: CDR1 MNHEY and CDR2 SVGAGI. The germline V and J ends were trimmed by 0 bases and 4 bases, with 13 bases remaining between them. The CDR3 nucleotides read TGTGCCAGCAGTTACTCGGGAAATATGGGATACGAGCAGTACTTC. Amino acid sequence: CASSYSGNMGYEQYF.

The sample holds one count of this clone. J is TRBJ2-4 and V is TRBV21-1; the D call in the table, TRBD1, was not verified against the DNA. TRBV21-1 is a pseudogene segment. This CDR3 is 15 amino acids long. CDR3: CASSQRRGAKNIQYF. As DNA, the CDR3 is TGTGCCAGCAGCCAAAGAAGGGGGGCCAAAAACATTCAGTACTTC.

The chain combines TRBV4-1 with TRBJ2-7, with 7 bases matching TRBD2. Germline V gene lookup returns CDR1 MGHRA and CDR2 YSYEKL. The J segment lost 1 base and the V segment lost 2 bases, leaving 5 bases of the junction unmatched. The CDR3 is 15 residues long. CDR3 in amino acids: CASSQHLGGSYEQYF. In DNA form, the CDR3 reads TGCGCCAGCAGCCAACACCTGGGGGGGTCCTACGAGCAGTACTTC.

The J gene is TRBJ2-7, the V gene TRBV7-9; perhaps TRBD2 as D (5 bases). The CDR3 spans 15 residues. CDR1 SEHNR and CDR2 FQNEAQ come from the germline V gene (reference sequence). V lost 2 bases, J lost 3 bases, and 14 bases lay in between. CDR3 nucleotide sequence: TGTGCCAGCAGCTTATCTACGGGGAGTTTCTACGAGCAGTACTTC. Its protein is CASSLSTGSFYEQYF.

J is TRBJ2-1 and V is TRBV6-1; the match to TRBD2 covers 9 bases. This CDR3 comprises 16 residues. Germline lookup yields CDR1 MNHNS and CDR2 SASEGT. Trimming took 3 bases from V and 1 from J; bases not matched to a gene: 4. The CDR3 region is CASSEVAGVSYNEQFF. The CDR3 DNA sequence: TGTGCCAGCAGTGAGGTAGCGGGAGTATCCTACAATGAGCAGTTCTTC.

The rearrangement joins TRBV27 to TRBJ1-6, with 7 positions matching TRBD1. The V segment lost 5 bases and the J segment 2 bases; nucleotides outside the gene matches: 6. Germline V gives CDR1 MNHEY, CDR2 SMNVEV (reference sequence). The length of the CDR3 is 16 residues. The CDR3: CASSKNGQAYNSPLHF. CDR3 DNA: TGTGCCAGCAGTAAGAACGGACAGGCCTATAATTCACCCCTCCACTTT.

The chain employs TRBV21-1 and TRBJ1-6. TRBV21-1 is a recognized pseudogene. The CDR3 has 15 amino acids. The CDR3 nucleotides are TGTGCCAGCAGCAAAGGGGAGGGCGTTGCTTCACCCCTCCACTTT. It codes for CASSKGEGVASPLHF.

This CDR3 reads CASSGEGSDFTEAFF. In DNA form, the CDR3 reads TGTGCCAGCAGCGGGGAAGGTTCCGATTTCACTGAAGCTTTCTTT. The chain recombines TRBV2 with TRBJ1-1; D is unclear. V was cut by 6 bases and J by 4 bases, with 18 bases left in between. Germline V CDR1 and CDR2: SNHLY, FYNNEI. The CDR3 sequence is 15 residues long.

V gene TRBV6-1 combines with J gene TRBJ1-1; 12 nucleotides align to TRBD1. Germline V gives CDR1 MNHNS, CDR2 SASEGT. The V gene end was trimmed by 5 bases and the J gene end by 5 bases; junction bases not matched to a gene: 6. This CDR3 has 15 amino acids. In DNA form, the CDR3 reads TGTGCCAGCAGTTTGGGACAGGGGGCACGGACTGAAGCTTTCTTT. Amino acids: CASSLGQGARTEAFF.

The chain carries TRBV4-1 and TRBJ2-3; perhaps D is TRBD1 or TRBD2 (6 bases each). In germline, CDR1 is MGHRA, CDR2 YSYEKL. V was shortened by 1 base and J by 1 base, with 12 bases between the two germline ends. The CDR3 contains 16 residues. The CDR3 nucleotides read TGCGCCAGCAGCCAAGTGGTGGGGGGCCGCACAGATACGCAGTATTTT. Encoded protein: CASSQVVGGRTDTQYF.

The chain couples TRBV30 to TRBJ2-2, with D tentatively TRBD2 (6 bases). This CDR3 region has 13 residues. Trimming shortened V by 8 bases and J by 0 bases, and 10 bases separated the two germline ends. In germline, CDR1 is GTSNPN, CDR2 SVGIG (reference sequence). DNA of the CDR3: TGTGCCGGAATAGCGGCGAACACCGGGGAGCTGTTTTTT. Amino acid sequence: CAGIAANTGELFF.

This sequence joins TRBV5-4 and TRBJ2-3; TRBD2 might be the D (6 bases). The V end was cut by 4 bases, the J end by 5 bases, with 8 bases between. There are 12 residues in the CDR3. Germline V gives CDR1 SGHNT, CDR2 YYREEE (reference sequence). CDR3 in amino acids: CASSGGVDTQYF. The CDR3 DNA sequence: TGTGCCAGCAGCGGCGGGGTAGATACGCAGTATTTT.

The DNA for the CDR3 is TGCGCCAGCAGTGAGTCAGGGGTTGGAGAGACCCAGTACTTC. This translates into CASSESGVGETQYF. This rearrangement joins TRBV10-1 to TRBJ2-5, with D perhaps matching TRBD1 (5 bases). Germline V gene lookup returns CDR1 WNHNN and CDR2 SYGVQD (reference sequence). The CDR3 is 14 amino acids. Trimming shortened V by 0 bases and J by 4 bases, and 9 bases separated the two germline ends.

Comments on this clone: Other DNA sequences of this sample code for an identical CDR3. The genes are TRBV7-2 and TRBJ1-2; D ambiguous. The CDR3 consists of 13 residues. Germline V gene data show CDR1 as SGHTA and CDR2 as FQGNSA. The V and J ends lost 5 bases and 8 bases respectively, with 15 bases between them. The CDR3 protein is CASSLGVGYGYTF. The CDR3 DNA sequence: TGTGCCAGCAGCCTTGGCGTCGGGTACGGCTACACCTTC.